Listed here are 21 T cell receptor beta chains from one sample, sequenced in a study of blood T cell repertoires in COVID-19. Here immunoSEQ multiplex PCR was the method, and the copy in TCRdb shows in-frame clones only, minus some. The data contain roughly 100,000 clones, about 92% of them seen just once; the ten biggest clones take up 17%. Sequencing was carried out using peripheral blood. The receptors derive from an elderly woman in a cohort sampled during active COVID-19.

The rearrangement uses TRBV18 and TRBJ2-1; D possibly corresponds to TRBD1 (5 bases). The CDR3 runs 14 residues. CDR1 and CDR2 (germline): KGHSH, LQKENI. Trimming removed 3 bases at V and 4 bases at J, with 10 bases between. The DNA of the CDR3 is TGTGCCAGCTCACCCCAAAGGGGTTACAATGAGCAGTTCTTC. As protein: CASSPQRGYNEQFF.

In its sample, this clone was seen once. The J gene is TRBJ1-5, the V gene TRBV7-2, with D possibly being TRBD1 (6 bases). This CDR3 spans 15 amino acids. V lost 1 base to trimming and J lost 6 bases, with 13 bases between them. Looked up from germline, CDR1 is SGHTA and CDR2 is FQGNSA. This CDR3 is CASSLGWEGGQPQHF. CDR3 nucleotide sequence: TGTGCCAGCAGCTTAGGGTGGGAGGGGGGTCAGCCCCAGCATTTT.

A word on this clone: At the DNA level, this CDR3 is encoded by other sequences in the same sample as well. The chain couples TRBV20-1 to TRBJ2-5; D possibly corresponds to TRBD2 (5 bases). The CDR3 is 11 residues long. CDR1 is DFQATT, CDR2 SNEGSKA, per germline (reference sequence). V was shortened by 3 bases and J by 3 bases, with 5 bases between the two germline ends. The CDR3 nucleotides read TGCAGTGCTAGCGGGGAAGAGACCCAGTACTTC. It specifies CSASGEETQYF.

The chain carries TRBV29-1 and TRBJ1-2, with 8 nucleotides matching TRBD1. V was pared by 7 bases and J by 6 bases, with 10 bases of the junction left unmatched. The CDR3 has 13 residues. CDR1 is SQVTM, CDR2 ANQGSEA, per germline. In DNA, the CDR3 is TGCAGCGCAGCGGACAGGGCAGAAGATGGCTACACCTTC. Amino acids: CSAADRAEDGYTF.

The chain links TRBV19 to TRBJ2-5; 7 positions match TRBD2. The J segment lost 0 bases and the V segment lost 2 bases, leaving 3 bases of the junction unmatched. Per the germline V gene, CDR1 is LNHDA and CDR2 is SQIVND (reference sequence). CDR3 length: 15 amino acids. CDR3 nucleotides: TGTGCCAGTAGTATAAAGGGACTAAACCAAGAGACCCAGTACTTC. Amino acid sequence: CASSIKGLNQETQYF.

This clone was counted once. The rearrangement links TRBV9 to TRBJ1-1; TRBD1 matches 8 bases. Losses at the gene ends were 0 bases for V and 6 bases for J; bases not matched to a gene: 7. Per germline, CDR1 SGDLS and CDR2 YYNGEE. The CDR3 length is 15 residues. CDR3 amino acids: CASSVVGQGAAEAFF. CDR3 DNA sequence: TGTGCCAGCAGCGTAGTCGGGCAGGGGGCGGCTGAAGCTTTCTTT.

This clone has a single count. This chain joins TRBV19 and TRBJ1-1; TRBD1 matches 9 bases. The CDR3 is 18 residues long. Germline V gene lookup returns CDR1 LNHDA and CDR2 SQIVND (reference sequence). J gave up 4 bases and V 0 bases, and 12 bases lay outside the gene matches. CDR3 in DNA: TGTGCCAGTAGTATAGATAGGCGGGACAGGGTGGTTGGCACTGAAGCTTTCTTT. It codes for CASSIDRRDRVVGTEAFF.

The V call is TRBV2, the J call TRBJ2-7; D not certain. CDR3 length: 11 amino acids. Looked up from germline, CDR1 is SNHLY and CDR2 is FYNNEI. Trimming took off 2 bases at V and 6 bases at J, with 5 bases between the two ends. The CDR3 loop reads CASSELSEQYF. The CDR3 DNA follows: TGTGCCAGCAGTGAATTGAGCGAGCAGTACTTC.

CDR3 sequence (DNA): TGCGCCAGCAGCCAAGCGGGTTTGAACACTGAAGCTTTCTTT. Amino acid sequence: CASSQAGLNTEAFF. The V gene is TRBV4-1, the J gene TRBJ1-1, with D unclear. CDR1 is MGHRA and CDR2 is YSYEKL in the germline V gene. CDR3 size: 14 residues. V shed 1 base and J shed 0 bases, with 6 bases lying between them.

This chain connects TRBV12-5 to TRBJ1-3; 7 nucleotides agree with TRBD1. Germline assignment: CDR1 LGHNT and CDR2 FRNRAP. Trimming cost V 3 bases and J 0 bases; bases outside gene matches: 5. This CDR3 is built from 16 residues. The CDR3 DNA is TGTGCTAGTGGTTTTGGGGGACAGAACTCTGGAAACACCATATATTTT. Amino acids: CASGFGGQNSGNTIYF.

DNA of the CDR3: TGTGCCAGTAGTTCGGGGGGCTCTAGCACAGATACGCAGTATTTT. Its translation is CASSSGGSSTDTQYF. J is TRBJ2-3 and V is TRBV19; D is possibly TRBD2 (7 bases). This CDR3 contains 15 residues. Germline V gene data show CDR1 as LNHDA and CDR2 as SQIVND (reference sequence). V lost 5 bases and J lost 0, with 12 bases in between.

This sequence joins TRBV27 and TRBJ1-5; D is uncertain. Germline CDR1 MNHEY, CDR2 SMNVEV (reference sequence). Deletions cut 2 bases from V and 6 bases from J, with 5 bases between. The CDR3 has 12 residues. DNA of the CDR3: TGTGCCAGCAGTTTAGCAGGTCAGCCCCAGCATTTT. It translates to CASSLAGQPQHF.

The rearrangement uses TRBV7-2 and TRBJ2-1; 10 bases map to TRBD2. Germline V gives CDR1 SGHTA, CDR2 FQGNSA. V lost 6 bases and J lost 7; bases outside the gene matches: 9. The CDR3 covers 15 residues. The chain's CDR3 is CASSPASGSWNEQFF. In nucleotides, the CDR3 is TGTGCCAGCAGTCCCGCTAGCGGGAGTTGGAATGAGCAGTTCTTC.

The chain combines TRBV4-1 with TRBJ1-5, with a weak D call TRBD1 (5 bases). CDR3 size: 16 residues. Trimming removed 4 bases from V and 0 bases from J, with 13 bases in between. Per germline, CDR1 MGHRA and CDR2 YSYEKL. The CDR3 here is CASSPTTAPSNQPQHF. The DNA of the CDR3 is TGCGCCAGCAGCCCTACGACAGCCCCTAGCAATCAGCCCCAGCATTTT.

The genes are TRBV19 and TRBJ1-3; 10 bases fit TRBD1. The CDR3 sequence is 17 residues long. The trim removed 5 bases at V and 1 base at J, leaving 8 bases unmatched. CDR1 is LNHDA, CDR2 SQIVND, per germline (reference sequence). The CDR3 reads CASSPRRQGASGNTIYF. The CDR3 nucleotides are TGTGCCAGTAGTCCGCGAAGACAGGGGGCGTCTGGAAACACCATATATTTT.

DNA of the CDR3: TGTGCCACCAGTGATTCGGTGGCAGGGCTTAATGAGCAGTTCTTC. It translates to CATSDSVAGLNEQFF. The chain is built from TRBV24-1 and TRBJ2-1; possibly TRBD1 for D (5 bases). Between the trimmed V and J ends, which lost 2 bases and 7 bases, there was a span of 14 bases. Germline V gene data show CDR1 as KGHDR and CDR2 as SFDVKD. CDR3 length equals 15 residues.

The rearrangement uses TRBV6-1 and TRBJ1-5, with D perhaps TRBD1 (5 bases). CDR3 size: 16 residues. Trimming cost V 0 bases and J 7 bases, with 16 bases left between them. Germline V lookup: CDR1 MNHNS, CDR2 SASEGT. Here the CDR3 DNA reads TGTGCCAGCAGTGAAGCCATACTACTCCGGGGGCAGCCCCAGCATTTT. Translating it yields CASSEAILLRGQPQHF.

The rearrangement joins TRBV7-9 to TRBJ1-4; a weak D match, TRBD1 (5 bases). This CDR3 region has 17 residues. CDR1 and CDR2 (germline): SEHNR, FQNEAQ (reference sequence). V shed 1 base and J shed 5 bases, with 17 bases lying between them. The CDR3, as DNA: TGTGCCAGCAGCTTAGGATCCCTGACAGCTGGCAATGAAAAACTGTTTTTT. Protein: CASSLGSLTAGNEKLFF.

The chain's CDR3 is CASSFGGGISTDTQYF. The CDR3 nucleotides read TGTGCCAGCAGTTTTGGCGGGGGGATCTCCACAGATACGCAGTATTTT. The rearrangement links TRBV6-5 to TRBJ2-3, with 8 bases fitting TRBD2. Per germline, CDR1 MNHEY and CDR2 SVGAGI. Unmatched junction bases numbered 8, after V lost 4 bases and J lost 2 bases. This CDR3 has 16 amino acids.

The chain has TRBV3-1 (or the pseudogene TRBV3-2) and TRBJ1-2; tentatively, D is TRBD1 (6 bases). The germline gives CDR1 LGHDT, CDR2 YNNKEL (reference sequence). This CDR3 is built from 15 residues. V gave up 1 base and J gave up 4 bases, with 13 bases separating them. CDR3 DNA: TGTGCCAGCAGCCAAGGTCTAGGGGGACCCTATGGCTACACCTTC. It encodes CASSQGLGGPYGYTF.

CDR3 in amino acids: CASSPGQGTGPQHF. The CDR3 coding sequence is TGTGCCAGCAGTCCCGGACAGGGGACGGGGCCCCAGCATTTT. This chain connects TRBV6-6 to TRBJ1-5; 9 bases map to TRBD1. The V segment lost 5 bases and the J segment 9 bases; nucleotides outside the gene matches: 8. The CDR3 length is 14 residues. Germline V gene data show CDR1 as MNHNY and CDR2 as SVGAGI (reference sequence).